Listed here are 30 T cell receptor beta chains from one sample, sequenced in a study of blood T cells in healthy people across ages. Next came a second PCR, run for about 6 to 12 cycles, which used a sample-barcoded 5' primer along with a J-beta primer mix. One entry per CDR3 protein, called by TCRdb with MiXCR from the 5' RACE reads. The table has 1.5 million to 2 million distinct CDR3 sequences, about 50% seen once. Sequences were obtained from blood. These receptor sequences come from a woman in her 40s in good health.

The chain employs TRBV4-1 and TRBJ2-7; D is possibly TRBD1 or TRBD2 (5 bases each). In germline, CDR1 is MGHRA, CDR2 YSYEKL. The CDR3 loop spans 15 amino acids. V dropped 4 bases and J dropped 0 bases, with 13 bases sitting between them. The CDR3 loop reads CASSPGTSSSYEQYF. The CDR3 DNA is TGCGCCAGCAGCCCTGGGACGTCCAGCTCCTACGAGCAGTACTTC.

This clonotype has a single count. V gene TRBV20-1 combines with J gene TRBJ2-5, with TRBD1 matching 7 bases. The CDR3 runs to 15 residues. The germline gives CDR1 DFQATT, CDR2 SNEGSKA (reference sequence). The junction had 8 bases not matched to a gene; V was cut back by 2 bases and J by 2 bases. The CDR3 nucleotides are TGCAGTGCTAGACCCCCCACAGGGGTACAAGAGACCCAGTACTTC. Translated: CSARPPTGVQETQYF.

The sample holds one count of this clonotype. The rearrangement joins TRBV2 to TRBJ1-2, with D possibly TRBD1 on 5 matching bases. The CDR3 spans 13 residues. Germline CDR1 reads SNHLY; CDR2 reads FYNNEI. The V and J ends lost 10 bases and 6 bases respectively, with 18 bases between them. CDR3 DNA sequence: TGTGCCATCCCCCGGGGCCGTATGGATGGCTACACCTTC. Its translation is CAIPRGRMDGYTF. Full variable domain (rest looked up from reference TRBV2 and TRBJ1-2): EPEVTQTPSHQVTQMGQEVILRCVPISNHLYFYWYRQILGQKVEFLVSFYNNEISEKSEIFDDQFSVERPDGSNFTLKIRSTKLEDSAMYFCAIPRGRMDGYTFGSGTRLTVV.

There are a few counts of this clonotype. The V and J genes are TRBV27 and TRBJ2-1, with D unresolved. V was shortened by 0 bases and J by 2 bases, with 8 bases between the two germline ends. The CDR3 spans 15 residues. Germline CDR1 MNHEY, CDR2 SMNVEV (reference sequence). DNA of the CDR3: TGTGCCAGCAGTTTATCTAGTTACCCCTACAATGAGCAGTTCTTC. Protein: CASSLSSYPYNEQFF.

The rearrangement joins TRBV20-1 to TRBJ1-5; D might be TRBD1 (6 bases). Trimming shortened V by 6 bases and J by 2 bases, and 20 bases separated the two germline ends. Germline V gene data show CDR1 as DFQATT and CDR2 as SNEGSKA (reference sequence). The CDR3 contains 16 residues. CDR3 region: CSAPISRAGGNQPQHF. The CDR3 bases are TGCAGTGCGCCGATCTCAAGGGCAGGGGGCAATCAGCCCCAGCATTTT.

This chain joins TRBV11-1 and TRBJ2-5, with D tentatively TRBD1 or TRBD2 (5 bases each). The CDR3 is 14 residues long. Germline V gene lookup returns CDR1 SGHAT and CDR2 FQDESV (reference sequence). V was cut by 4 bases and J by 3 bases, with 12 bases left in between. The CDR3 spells CASSYPGTKETQYF. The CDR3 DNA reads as TGTGCCAGCAGCTACCCGGGGACGAAAGAGACCCAGTACTTC.

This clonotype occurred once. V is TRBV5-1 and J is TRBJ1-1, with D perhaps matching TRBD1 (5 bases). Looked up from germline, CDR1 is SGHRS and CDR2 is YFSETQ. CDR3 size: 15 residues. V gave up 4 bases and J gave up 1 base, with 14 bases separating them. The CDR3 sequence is CASSREQEANTEAFF. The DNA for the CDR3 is TGCGCCAGCAGCCGGGAACAGGAAGCGAACACTGAAGCTTTCTTT.

The CDR3 bases are TGTGCCAGCAGCGTCTCCAATTACAATGAGCAGTTCTTC. Amino acid sequence: CASSVSNYNEQFF. The J gene is TRBJ2-1, the V gene TRBV9, with D uncertain. There are 13 residues in the CDR3. Trimming cost V 2 bases and J 4 bases, with 7 bases left between them. Germline V gives CDR1 SGDLS, CDR2 YYNGEE.

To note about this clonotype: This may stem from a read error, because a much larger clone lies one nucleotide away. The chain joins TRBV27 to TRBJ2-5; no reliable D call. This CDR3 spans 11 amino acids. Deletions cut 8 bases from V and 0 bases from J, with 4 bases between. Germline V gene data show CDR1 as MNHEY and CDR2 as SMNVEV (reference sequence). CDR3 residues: CASLHQETQYF. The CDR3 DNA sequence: TGTGCCAGCCTCCACCAAGAGACCCAGTACTTC.

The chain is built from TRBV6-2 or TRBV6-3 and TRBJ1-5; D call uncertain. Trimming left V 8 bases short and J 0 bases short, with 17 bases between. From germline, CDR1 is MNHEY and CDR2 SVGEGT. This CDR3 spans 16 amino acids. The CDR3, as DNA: TGTGCCAGCGAACCCGGCAGTCGATATAGCAATCAGCCCCAGCATTTT. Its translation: CASEPGSRYSNQPQHF.

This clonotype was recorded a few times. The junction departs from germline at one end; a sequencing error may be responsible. The CDR3 loop is CASSPGTEGTQYF. The DNA for the CDR3 is TGTGCTAGCAGCCCCGGGACTGAAGGGACCCAGTACTTC. The rearrangement links TRBV7-7 to TRBJ2-5; TRBD2 might be the D (6 bases). Germline loops: CDR1 SSHAT, CDR2 FNYEAQ (reference sequence). The CDR3 extends over 13 amino acids.

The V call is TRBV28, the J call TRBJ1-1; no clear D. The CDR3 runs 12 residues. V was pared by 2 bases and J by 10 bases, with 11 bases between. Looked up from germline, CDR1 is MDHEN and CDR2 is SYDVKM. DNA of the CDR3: TGTGCCAGCAGTTTAATCCGGACCGTAGCTTTCTTT. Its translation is CASSLIRTVAFF.

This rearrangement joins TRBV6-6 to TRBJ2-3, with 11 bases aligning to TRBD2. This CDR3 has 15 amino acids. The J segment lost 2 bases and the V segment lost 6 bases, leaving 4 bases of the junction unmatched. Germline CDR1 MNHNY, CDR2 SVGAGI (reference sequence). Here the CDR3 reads CASRTSGDFTDTQYF. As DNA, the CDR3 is TGTGCCAGCAGGACTAGCGGGGACTTCACAGATACGCAGTATTTT.

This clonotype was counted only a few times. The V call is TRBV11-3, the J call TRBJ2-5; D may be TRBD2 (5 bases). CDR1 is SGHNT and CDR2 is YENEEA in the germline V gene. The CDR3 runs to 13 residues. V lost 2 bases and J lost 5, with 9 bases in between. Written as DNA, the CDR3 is TGTGCCAGCAGCTTAAAGTCGGGGGAGACCCAGTACTTC. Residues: CASSLKSGETQYF.

CDR3 residues: CASSPQGSYNSPLHF. DNA of the CDR3: TGTGCCAGCAGCCCACAGGGCTCCTATAATTCACCCCTCCACTTT. This chain connects TRBV7-2 to TRBJ1-6, with D tentatively TRBD1 (6 bases). The CDR3 consists of 15 residues. In germline, CDR1 is SGHTA, CDR2 FQGNSA. The V end lost 5 bases, the J end lost 0 bases, and 8 bases lay between the germline ends.

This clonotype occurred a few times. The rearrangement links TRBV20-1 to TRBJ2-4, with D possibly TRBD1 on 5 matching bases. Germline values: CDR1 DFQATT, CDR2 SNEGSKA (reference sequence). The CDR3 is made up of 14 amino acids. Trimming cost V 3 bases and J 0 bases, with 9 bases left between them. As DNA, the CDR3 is TGCAGTGCTAGGCAGGGCTTAGCCAAAAACATTCAGTACTTC. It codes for CSARQGLAKNIQYF.

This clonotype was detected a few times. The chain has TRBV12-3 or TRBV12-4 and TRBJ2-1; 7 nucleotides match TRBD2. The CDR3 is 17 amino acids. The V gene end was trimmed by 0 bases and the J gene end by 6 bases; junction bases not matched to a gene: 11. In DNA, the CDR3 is TGTGCCAGCAGTTTAGCTCCGGGGGGAGAGGGGCGCAATGAGCAGTTCTTC. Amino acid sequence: CASSLAPGGEGRNEQFF.

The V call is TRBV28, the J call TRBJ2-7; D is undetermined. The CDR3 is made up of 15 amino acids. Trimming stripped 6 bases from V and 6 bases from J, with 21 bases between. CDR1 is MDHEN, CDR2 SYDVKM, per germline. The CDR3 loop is CASSPPGPQVGEQYF. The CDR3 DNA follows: TGTGCCAGCAGCCCTCCGGGCCCCCAGGTAGGCGAGCAGTACTTC.

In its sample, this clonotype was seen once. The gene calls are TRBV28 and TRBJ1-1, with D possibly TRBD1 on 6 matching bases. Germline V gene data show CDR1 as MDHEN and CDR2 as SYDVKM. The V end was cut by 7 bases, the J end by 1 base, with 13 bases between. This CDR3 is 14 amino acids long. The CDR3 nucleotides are TGTGCCAGCATCAATAGCAGGGGGAACACTGAAGCTTTCTTT. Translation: CASINSRGNTEAFF.

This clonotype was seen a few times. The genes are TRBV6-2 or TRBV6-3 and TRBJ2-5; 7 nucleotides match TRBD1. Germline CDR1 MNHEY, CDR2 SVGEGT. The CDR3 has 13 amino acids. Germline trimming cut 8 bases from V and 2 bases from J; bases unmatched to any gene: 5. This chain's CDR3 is CASRDSEQETQYF. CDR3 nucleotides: TGTGCCAGCCGGGACAGCGAACAAGAGACCCAGTACTTC.

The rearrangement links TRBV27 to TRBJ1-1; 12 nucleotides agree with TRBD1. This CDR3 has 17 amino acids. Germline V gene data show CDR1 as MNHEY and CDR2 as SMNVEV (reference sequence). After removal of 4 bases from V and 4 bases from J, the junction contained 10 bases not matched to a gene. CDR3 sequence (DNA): TGTGCCAGCAGTTCCTCACCGGGACAGGGGGCGCGCACTGAAGCTTTCTTT. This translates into CASSSSPGQGARTEAFF.

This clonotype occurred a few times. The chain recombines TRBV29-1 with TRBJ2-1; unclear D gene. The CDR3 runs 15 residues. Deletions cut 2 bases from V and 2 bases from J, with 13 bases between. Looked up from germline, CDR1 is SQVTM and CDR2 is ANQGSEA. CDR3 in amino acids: CSVETAPAAYNEQFF. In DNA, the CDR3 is TGCAGCGTTGAAACGGCCCCGGCGGCCTACAATGAGCAGTTCTTC.

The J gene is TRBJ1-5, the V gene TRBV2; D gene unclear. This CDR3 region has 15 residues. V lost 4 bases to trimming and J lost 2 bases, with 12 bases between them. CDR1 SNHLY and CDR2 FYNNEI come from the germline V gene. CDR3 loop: CASSAGGPRNQPQHF. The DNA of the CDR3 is TGTGCCAGCAGTGCGGGAGGGCCCCGCAATCAGCCCCAGCATTTT.

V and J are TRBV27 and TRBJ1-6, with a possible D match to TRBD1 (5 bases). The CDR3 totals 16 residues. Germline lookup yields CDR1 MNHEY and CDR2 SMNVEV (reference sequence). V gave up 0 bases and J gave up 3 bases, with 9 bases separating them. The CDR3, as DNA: TGTGCCAGCAGTTTATCAGCAGGGATCTATAATTCACCCCTCCACTTT. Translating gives CASSLSAGIYNSPLHF.

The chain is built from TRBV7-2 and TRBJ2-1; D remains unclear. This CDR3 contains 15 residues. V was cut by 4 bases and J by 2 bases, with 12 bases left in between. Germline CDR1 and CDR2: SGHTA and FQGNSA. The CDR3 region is CASSSAWTPYNEQFF. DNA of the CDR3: TGTGCCAGCAGCTCGGCATGGACGCCCTACAATGAGCAGTTCTTC.

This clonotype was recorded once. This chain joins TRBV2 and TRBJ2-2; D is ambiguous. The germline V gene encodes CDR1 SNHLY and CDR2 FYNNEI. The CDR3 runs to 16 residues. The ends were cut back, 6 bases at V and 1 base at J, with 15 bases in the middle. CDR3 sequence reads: CASRPDTALNTGELFF. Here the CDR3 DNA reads TGTGCCAGCAGGCCCGACACTGCGTTGAACACCGGGGAGCTGTTTTTT. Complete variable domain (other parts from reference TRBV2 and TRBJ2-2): EPEVTQTPSHQVTQMGQEVILRCVPISNHLYFYWYRQILGQKVEFLVSFYNNEISEKSEIFDDQFSVERPDGSNFTLKIRSTKLEDSAMYFCASRPDTALNTGELFFGEGSRLTVL.

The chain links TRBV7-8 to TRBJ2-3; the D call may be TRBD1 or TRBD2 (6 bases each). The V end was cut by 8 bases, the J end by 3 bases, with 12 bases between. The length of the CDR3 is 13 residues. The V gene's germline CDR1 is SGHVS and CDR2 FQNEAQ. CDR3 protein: CASRGQWTDTQYF. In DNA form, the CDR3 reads TGTGCCAGCCGGGGGCAGTGGACAGATACGCAGTATTTT.

CDR3 DNA sequence: TGTGCCAGTAGTGCCTTGGGGACAGCCAAAGAGACCCAGTACTTC. Translated, it gives CASSALGTAKETQYF. The chain links TRBV19 to TRBJ2-5; 7 bases match TRBD1. Germline V gene sequence: CDR1 LNHDA, CDR2 SQIVND (reference sequence). The trim removed 5 bases at V and 3 bases at J, leaving 9 bases unmatched. This CDR3 is 15 amino acids long.

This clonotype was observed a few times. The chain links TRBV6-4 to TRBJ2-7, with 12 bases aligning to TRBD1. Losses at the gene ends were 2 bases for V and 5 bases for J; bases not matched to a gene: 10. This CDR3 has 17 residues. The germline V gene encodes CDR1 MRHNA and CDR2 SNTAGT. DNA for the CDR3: TGTGCCAGCAGTGACCAATGTCCCGGGACAGGGGGCGACGAGCAGTACTTC. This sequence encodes CASSDQCPGTGGDEQYF.

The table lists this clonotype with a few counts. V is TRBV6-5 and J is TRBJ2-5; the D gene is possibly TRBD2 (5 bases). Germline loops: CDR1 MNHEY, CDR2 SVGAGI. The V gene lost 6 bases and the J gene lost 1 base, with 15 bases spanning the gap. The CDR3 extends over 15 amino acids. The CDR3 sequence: CASRRTRGVQETQYF. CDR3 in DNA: TGTGCCAGCAGGAGAACTAGAGGCGTCCAAGAGACCCAGTACTTC.